Following are 27 T cell receptor beta chains from one sample sequenced in a study of T cell responses to AZD1222 COVID-19 vaccine. Clones were sequenced by immunoSEQ multiplex PCR, and TCRdb holds only the in-frame ones, with some missing. The data hold about 120,000 clones, with about nine tenths observed a single time. The specimen comprised peripheral blood, sampled on day 0 of AZD1222 vaccination. Receptor source: an adult in good health.

The V and J genes are TRBV7-2 and TRBJ2-5; no clear D gene. The CDR3 contains 14 residues. The V and J ends lost 5 bases and 7 bases respectively, with 17 bases between them. The germline gives CDR1 SGHTA, CDR2 FQGNSA. CDR3 residues: CASSTTLSSLTQYF. CDR3 nucleotide sequence: TGTGCCAGCAGCACTACACTATCAAGTTTGACCCAGTACTTC.

The V gene is TRBV27, the J gene TRBJ2-5; 11 bases are shared with TRBD1. Trimming took 5 bases from V and 2 from J; bases not matched to a gene: 7. Germline V gene sequence: CDR1 MNHEY, CDR2 SMNVEV (reference sequence). CDR3 size: 16 residues. The chain's CDR3 is CASSLMDRGLQETQYF. The CDR3 bases are TGTGCCAGCAGTCTGATGGACAGGGGGCTTCAAGAGACCCAGTACTTC.

The V gene is TRBV4-1, the J gene TRBJ2-1; D unresolved. Trimming stripped 0 bases from V and 0 bases from J, with 6 bases between. Germline V gene sequence: CDR1 MGHRA, CDR2 YSYEKL. The length of the CDR3 is 15 residues. CDR3 sequence reads: CASSQEADSYNEQFF. DNA for the CDR3: TGCGCCAGCAGCCAAGAAGCAGACTCCTACAATGAGCAGTTCTTC.

This chain links TRBV20-1 with TRBJ1-6; tentative D call: TRBD1 (6 bases). CDR1 is DFQATT and CDR2 is SNEGSKA in the germline V gene (reference sequence). The CDR3 is 13 residues long. V lost 3 bases and J 7 bases, leaving 10 bases between the germline ends. The CDR3, as DNA: TGCAGTGCTAGTCCTACAGGGAATTCACCCCTCCACTTT. Its translation: CSASPTGNSPLHF.

This chain uses TRBV19 with TRBJ2-1, with TRBD1 identical over 7 bases. V trimming: 5 bases; J trimming: 0 bases; junction bases outside the gene matches: 4. The CDR3 runs to 15 residues. Per germline, CDR1 LNHDA and CDR2 SQIVND (reference sequence). This CDR3 is CASSVRDSSYNEQFF. The CDR3 DNA follows: TGTGCCAGTAGTGTCCGGGACAGCTCCTACAATGAGCAGTTCTTC.

This clone was detected only once. The chain joins TRBV7-8 to TRBJ2-5; D not resolved. The CDR3 spans 13 residues. V was shortened by 6 bases and J by 5 bases, with 13 bases between the two germline ends. The V gene's germline CDR1 is SGHVS and CDR2 FQNEAQ. Here the CDR3 reads CASSPIRSETQYF. The CDR3 DNA is TGTGCCAGCAGTCCCATCAGGTCTGAGACCCAGTACTTC.

The rearrangement joins TRBV6-2 or TRBV6-3 to TRBJ1-1; 8 bases fit TRBD1. V was clipped by 5 bases and J by 4 bases; unmatched bases: 9. Looked up from germline, CDR1 is MNHEY and CDR2 is SVGEGT. The CDR3 loop spans 15 amino acids. In DNA, the CDR3 is TGTGCCAGCAGTCGAACTGACAGGGGCGGCACTGAAGCTTTCTTT. Amino acids: CASSRTDRGGTEAFF.

J is TRBJ1-2 and V is TRBV10-3, with a tentative D call TRBD1 (6 bases). CDR3 length: 14 amino acids. Trimming removed 5 bases at V and 6 bases at J, with 16 bases between. The germline V gene encodes CDR1 ENHRY and CDR2 SYGVKD. The CDR3 region is CAISLEGGGDGYTF. The CDR3 DNA is TGTGCCATCAGTTTGGAGGGGGGAGGAGATGGCTACACCTTC.

The chain has TRBV4-3 and TRBJ1-1; D unresolved. V shed 1 base and J shed 6 bases, with 15 bases lying between them. Per the germline V gene, CDR1 is LGHNA and CDR2 is YSLEER. The CDR3 totals 15 residues. CDR3 bases: TGCGCCAGCAGCCAAGTTCAGATGCATAGCGCTGAAGCTTTCTTT. Encoded protein: CASSQVQMHSAEAFF.

The genes are TRBV11-3 and TRBJ2-7, with 9 bases identical to TRBD2. The CDR3 has 15 amino acids. The V gene end was trimmed by 3 bases and the J gene end by 0 bases; junction bases not matched to a gene: 3. Per the germline V gene, CDR1 is SGHNT and CDR2 is YENEEA. CDR3 sequence: CASSLSGGISYEQYF. CDR3 DNA sequence: TGTGCCAGCAGCTTGAGCGGGGGGATCTCCTACGAGCAGTACTTC.

The V and J genes are TRBV7-9 and TRBJ1-1; the D is unclear. Trimming took off 3 bases at V and 5 bases at J, with 10 bases between the two ends. The CDR3 extends over 13 amino acids. Germline CDR1 is SEHNR and CDR2 is FQNEAQ (reference sequence). This chain's CDR3 is CASSLGRPTEAFF. Written as DNA, the CDR3 is TGTGCCAGCAGCTTGGGCAGACCAACTGAAGCTTTCTTT.

The chain is built from TRBV19 and TRBJ1-2; 8 bases fit TRBD1. V was pared by 5 bases and J by 5 bases, with 7 bases of the junction left unmatched. CDR1 and CDR2 (germline): LNHDA, SQIVND (reference sequence). This CDR3 is built from 14 residues. CDR3 DNA sequence: TGTGCCAGTAGTTCCACAGGGGGTCGATATGGCTACACCTTC. It is translated as CASSSTGGRYGYTF.

The chain employs TRBV2 and TRBJ1-2; D is undetermined. Between the trimmed V and J ends, which lost 4 bases and 6 bases, there was a span of 9 bases. Germline V gene sequence: CDR1 SNHLY, CDR2 FYNNEI. The CDR3 length is 12 residues. Here the CDR3 DNA reads TGTGCCAGCAGTGTCTATCAGGATGGCTACACCTTC. Its protein product is CASSVYQDGYTF.

This clone was detected a few times. The chain is built from TRBV25-1 and TRBJ2-2, with 15 bases identical to TRBD2. J was trimmed by 4 bases and V by 8 bases; bases with no gene match: 5. CDR3 length equals 16 residues. CDR1 and CDR2 from the germline V gene are MGHDK and SYGVNS. The CDR3 coding sequence is TGTGCCAGCGGACTAGCGGGGGGGCCGTCCACCGGGGAGCTGTTTTTT. Amino acid sequence: CASGLAGGPSTGELFF.

The rearrangement joins TRBV3-1 (or the pseudogene TRBV3-2) to TRBJ2-3; 15 bases are a match to TRBD2. Germline loops: CDR1 LGHDT, CDR2 YNNKEL (reference sequence). The CDR3 has 18 amino acids. The junction had 4 bases not matched to a gene; V was cut back by 0 bases and J by 3 bases. In DNA form, the CDR3 reads TGTGCCAGCAGCCAAGATGGGACTAGCGGGGGGTTGACAGATACGCAGTATTTT. Residues: CASSQDGTSGGLTDTQYF.

This chain links TRBV3-1 (or the pseudogene TRBV3-2) with TRBJ1-1, with D unresolved. The CDR3 spans 14 residues. Trimming shortened V by 5 bases and J by 4 bases, and 14 bases separated the two germline ends. CDR1 and CDR2 (germline): LGHDT, YNNKEL (reference sequence). This CDR3 reads CASSAAPRSTEAFF. The CDR3, as DNA: TGTGCCAGCAGCGCAGCCCCACGGAGCACTGAAGCTTTCTTT.

The chain carries TRBV10-3 and TRBJ1-4; D remains unclear. The V end lost 4 bases, the J end lost 8 bases, and 8 bases lay between the germline ends. CDR3 length: 12 residues. Germline CDR1 is ENHRY and CDR2 is SYGVKD. The CDR3 sequence: CAISARGEKLFF. CDR3 DNA: TGTGCCATCAGTGCCAGAGGGGAAAAACTGTTTTTT.

The chain links TRBV3-1 (or the pseudogene TRBV3-2) to TRBJ1-1, with D uncertain. V dropped 0 bases and J dropped 6 bases, with 8 bases sitting between them. This CDR3 is built from 13 residues. Germline CDR1 LGHDT, CDR2 YNNKEL (reference sequence). CDR3 sequence: CASSQDAWAEAFF. In DNA, the CDR3 is TGTGCCAGCAGCCAAGACGCTTGGGCTGAAGCTTTCTTT.

V usage is TRBV6-5 and J usage is TRBJ2-7; TRBD1 matches at 10 bases. The V and J ends lost 4 bases and 4 bases, in that order; junction bases with no gene match: 7. CDR1 is MNHEY and CDR2 is SVGAGI in the germline V gene. This CDR3 contains 15 residues. The CDR3 nucleotides are TGTGCCAGCAGTTCCCCGGGACAGGGGAAATACGAGCAGTACTTC. Translation: CASSSPGQGKYEQYF.

This sequence joins TRBV29-1 and TRBJ2-3; D tentatively fits TRBD1 or TRBD2 (5 bases each). The CDR3 runs to 12 residues. Germline V gives CDR1 SQVTM, CDR2 ANQGSEA. Trimming removed 7 bases from V and 8 bases from J, with 16 bases in between. The CDR3 sequence: CSAPVGPGTQYF. The CDR3 bases are TGCAGCGCCCCGGTGGGACCGGGTACGCAGTATTTT.

This clone has only a few counts. This chain connects TRBV5-1 to TRBJ2-1, with D unclear. This CDR3 has 15 amino acids. In germline, CDR1 is SGHRS, CDR2 YFSETQ. V was pared by 3 bases and J by 0 bases, with 10 bases between. CDR3 DNA: TGCGCCAGCAGCTCGTACCCCAGCTCCTACAATGAGCAGTTCTTC. This encodes CASSSYPSSYNEQFF.

Turning to this clone: The sample carries other DNA sequences with the same CDR3. This chain connects TRBV6-2 or TRBV6-3 to TRBJ2-7; D ambiguous. Germline CDR1 and CDR2: MNHEY and SVGEGT. V gave up 0 bases and J gave up 2 bases, with 5 bases separating them. This CDR3 region has 13 residues. CDR3 protein: CASSYSRTYEQYF. The CDR3 region has the DNA TGTGCCAGCAGTTACTCGCGGACCTACGAGCAGTACTTC.

The chain combines TRBV10-3 with TRBJ1-5; tentative D call: TRBD1 (5 bases). The germline V gene has CDR1 ENHRY and CDR2 SYGVKD. V was shortened by 5 bases and J by 5 bases, with 13 bases between the two germline ends. The CDR3 is 14 residues long. This chain's CDR3 is CAISQAGNDQPQHF. CDR3 coding DNA: TGTGCCATCAGTCAGGCAGGGAACGATCAGCCCCAGCATTTT.

The rearrangement uses TRBV6-4 and TRBJ1-5; tentative D call: TRBD1 (6 bases). V dropped 2 bases and J dropped 1 base, with 27 bases sitting between them. Germline values: CDR1 MRHNA, CDR2 SNTAGT. The CDR3 spans 21 residues. The CDR3: CASSDPFYLRQAIQSNQPQHF. Written as DNA, the CDR3 is TGTGCCAGCAGTGACCCCTTTTATCTGCGACAGGCGATTCAAAGCAATCAGCCCCAGCATTTT.

This clone was seen once. The chain recombines TRBV6-5 with TRBJ2-2, with D perhaps TRBD1 or TRBD2 (5 bases each). V lost 2 bases to trimming and J lost 4 bases, with 14 bases between them. Germline CDR1 is MNHEY and CDR2 is SVGAGI. CDR3 length: 16 residues. CDR3 DNA: TGTGCCAGCAGTTACGTGGGGGAAGGAGGCACCGGGGAGCTGTTTTTT. This translates into CASSYVGEGGTGELFF.

The DNA for the CDR3 is TGCGCCAGCAGCCCTCCGGGGGCCAAGGCCGACGAGCAGTACTTC. Its protein product is CASSPPGAKADEQYF. This rearrangement joins TRBV4-1 to TRBJ2-7, with D perhaps being TRBD1 or TRBD2 (6 bases each). From germline, CDR1 is MGHRA and CDR2 YSYEKL. The CDR3 sequence is 15 residues long. Trimming shortened V by 4 bases and J by 5 bases, and 18 bases separated the two germline ends.

V gene TRBV5-1 combines with J gene TRBJ1-5; D is ambiguous. The CDR3 has 13 amino acids. Germline values: CDR1 SGHRS, CDR2 YFSETQ. The V end lost 0 bases, the J end lost 5 bases, and 6 bases lay between the germline ends. The CDR3 DNA reads as TGCGCCAGCAGCTTGGGGACCGATCAGCCCCAGCATTTT. Encoded protein: CASSLGTDQPQHF.